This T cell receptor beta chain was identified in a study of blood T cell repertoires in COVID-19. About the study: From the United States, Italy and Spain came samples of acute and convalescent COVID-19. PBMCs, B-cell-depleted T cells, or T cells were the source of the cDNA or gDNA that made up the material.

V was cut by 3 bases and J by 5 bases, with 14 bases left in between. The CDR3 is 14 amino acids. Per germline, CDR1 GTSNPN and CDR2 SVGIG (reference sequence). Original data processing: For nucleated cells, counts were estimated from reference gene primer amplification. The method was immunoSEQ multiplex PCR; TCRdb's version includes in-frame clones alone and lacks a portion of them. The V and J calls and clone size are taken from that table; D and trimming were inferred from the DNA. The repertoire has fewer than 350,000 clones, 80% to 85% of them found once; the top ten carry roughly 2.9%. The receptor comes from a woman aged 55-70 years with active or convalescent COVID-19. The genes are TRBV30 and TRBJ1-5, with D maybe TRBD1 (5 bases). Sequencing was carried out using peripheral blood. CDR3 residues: CAWSGGSGHQPQHF. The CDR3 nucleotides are TGTGCCTGGAGCGGGGGTTCAGGACATCAGCCCCAGCATTTT.